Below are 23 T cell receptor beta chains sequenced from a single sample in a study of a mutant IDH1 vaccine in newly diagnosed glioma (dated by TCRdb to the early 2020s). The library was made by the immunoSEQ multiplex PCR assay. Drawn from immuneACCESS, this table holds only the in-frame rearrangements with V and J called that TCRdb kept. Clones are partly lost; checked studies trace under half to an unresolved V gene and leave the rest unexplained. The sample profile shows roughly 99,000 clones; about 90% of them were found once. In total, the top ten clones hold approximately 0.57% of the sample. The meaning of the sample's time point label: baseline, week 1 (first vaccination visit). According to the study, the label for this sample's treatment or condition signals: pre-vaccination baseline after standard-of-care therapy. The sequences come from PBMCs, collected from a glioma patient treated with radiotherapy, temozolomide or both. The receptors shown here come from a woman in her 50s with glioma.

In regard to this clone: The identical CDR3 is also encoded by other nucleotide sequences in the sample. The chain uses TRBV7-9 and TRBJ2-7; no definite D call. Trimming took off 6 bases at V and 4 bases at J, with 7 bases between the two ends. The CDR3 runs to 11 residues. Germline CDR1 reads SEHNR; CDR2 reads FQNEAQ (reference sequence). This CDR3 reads CASSFTYEQYF. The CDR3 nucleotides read TGTGCCAGCAGTTTTACGTACGAGCAGTACTTC. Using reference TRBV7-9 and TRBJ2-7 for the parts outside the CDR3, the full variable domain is DTGVSQNPRHKITKRGQNVTFRCDPISEHNRLYWYRQTLGQGPEFLTYFQNEAQLEKSRLLSDRFSAERPKGSFSTLEIQRTEQGDSAMYLCASSFTYEQYFGPGTRLTVT.

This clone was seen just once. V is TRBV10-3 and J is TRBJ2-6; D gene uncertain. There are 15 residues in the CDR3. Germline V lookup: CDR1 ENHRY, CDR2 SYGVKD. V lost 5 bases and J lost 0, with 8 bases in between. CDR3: CAISPSRSGANVLTF. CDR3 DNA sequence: TGTGCCATCAGTCCCTCCCGCTCTGGGGCCAACGTCCTGACTTTC.

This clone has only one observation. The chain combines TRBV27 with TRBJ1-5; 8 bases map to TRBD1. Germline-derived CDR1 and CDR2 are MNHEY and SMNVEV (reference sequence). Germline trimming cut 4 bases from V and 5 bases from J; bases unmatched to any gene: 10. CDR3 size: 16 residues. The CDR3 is CASSSRGQLIDQPQHF. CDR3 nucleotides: TGTGCCAGCAGTTCCAGGGGGCAATTAATCGATCAGCCCCAGCATTTT.

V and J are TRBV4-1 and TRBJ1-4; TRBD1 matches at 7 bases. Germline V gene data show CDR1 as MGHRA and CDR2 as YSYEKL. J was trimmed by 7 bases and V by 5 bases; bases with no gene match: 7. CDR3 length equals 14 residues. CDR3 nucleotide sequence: TGCGCCAGCAGCGCGGACAGGAGTAGTGAAAAACTGTTTTTT. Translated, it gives CASSADRSSEKLFF.

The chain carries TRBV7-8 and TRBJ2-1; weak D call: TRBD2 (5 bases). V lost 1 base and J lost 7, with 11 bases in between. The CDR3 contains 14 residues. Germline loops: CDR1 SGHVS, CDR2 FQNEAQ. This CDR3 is CASSLVVRGNEQFF. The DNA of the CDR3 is TGTGCCAGCAGCTTAGTAGTTAGAGGGAATGAGCAGTTCTTC.

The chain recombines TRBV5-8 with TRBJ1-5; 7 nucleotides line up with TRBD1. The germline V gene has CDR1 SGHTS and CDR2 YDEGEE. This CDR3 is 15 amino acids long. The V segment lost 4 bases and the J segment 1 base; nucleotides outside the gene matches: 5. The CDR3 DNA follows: TGTGCCAGCAGCCTTGACAGGGAAAGCAATCAGCCCCAGCATTTT. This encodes CASSLDRESNQPQHF.

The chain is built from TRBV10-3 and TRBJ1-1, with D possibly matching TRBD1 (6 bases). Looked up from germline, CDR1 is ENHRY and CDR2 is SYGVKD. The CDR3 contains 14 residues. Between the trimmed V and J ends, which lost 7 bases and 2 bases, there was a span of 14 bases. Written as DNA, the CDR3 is TGTGCCATCAAACACAGGGAGGTCAACACTGAAGCTTTCTTT. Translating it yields CAIKHREVNTEAFF.

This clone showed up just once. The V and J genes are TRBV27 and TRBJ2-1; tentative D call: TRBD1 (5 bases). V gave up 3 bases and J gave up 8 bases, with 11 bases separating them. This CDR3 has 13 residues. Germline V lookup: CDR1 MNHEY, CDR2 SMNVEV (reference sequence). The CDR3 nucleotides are TGTGCCAGCAGTTTCTACCAGGGTGATGAGCAGTTCTTC. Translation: CASSFYQGDEQFF.

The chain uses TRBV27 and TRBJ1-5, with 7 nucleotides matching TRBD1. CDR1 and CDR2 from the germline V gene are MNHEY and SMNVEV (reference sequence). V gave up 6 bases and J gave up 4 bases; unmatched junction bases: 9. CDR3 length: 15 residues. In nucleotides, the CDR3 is TGTGCCAGCAGACCGACAGGGCATGGGAATCAGCCCCAGCATTTT. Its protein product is CASRPTGHGNQPQHF.

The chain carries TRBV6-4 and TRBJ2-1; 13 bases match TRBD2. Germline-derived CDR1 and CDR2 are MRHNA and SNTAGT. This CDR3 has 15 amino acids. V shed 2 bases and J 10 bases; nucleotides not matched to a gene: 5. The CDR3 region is CASSDGLAGAREQFF. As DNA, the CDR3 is TGTGCCAGCAGTGACGGACTAGCGGGAGCGCGGGAGCAGTTCTTC.

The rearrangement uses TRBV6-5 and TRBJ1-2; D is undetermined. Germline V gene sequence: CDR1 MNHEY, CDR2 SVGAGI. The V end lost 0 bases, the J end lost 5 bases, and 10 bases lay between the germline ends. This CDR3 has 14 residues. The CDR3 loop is CASSYSISGYGYTF. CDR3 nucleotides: TGTGCCAGCAGTTACTCGATTTCTGGATATGGCTACACCTTC.

In DNA, the CDR3 is TGTGCCAGCAGGGTTACTAGCGGGTTTTCCTACGAGCAGTACTTC. Protein product: CASRVTSGFSYEQYF. The chain is built from TRBV6-6 and TRBJ2-7, with 9 bases aligning to TRBD2. CDR3 length equals 15 residues. V dropped 6 bases and J dropped 1; count of bases not matched to a gene: 7. From germline, CDR1 is MNHNY and CDR2 SVGAGI (reference sequence).

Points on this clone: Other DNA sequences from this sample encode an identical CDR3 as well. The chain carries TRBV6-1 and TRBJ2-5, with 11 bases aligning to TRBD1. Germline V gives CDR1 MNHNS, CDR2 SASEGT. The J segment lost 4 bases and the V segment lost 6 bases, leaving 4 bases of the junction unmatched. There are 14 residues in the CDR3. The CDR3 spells CASRGTGGGETQYF. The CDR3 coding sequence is TGTGCCAGCAGAGGGACAGGGGGTGGAGAGACCCAGTACTTC.

The DNA of the CDR3 is TGCGCCAGCAGCCAATTGACAGGGACTCGACAGCCCCAGCATTTT. Protein sequence: CASSQLTGTRQPQHF. The J gene is TRBJ1-5, the V gene TRBV4-1, with 7 bases that match TRBD1. The ends lost 2 bases at V and 7 bases at J; junction bases unmatched: 8. The CDR3 spans 15 residues. Germline-derived CDR1 and CDR2 are MGHRA and YSYEKL.

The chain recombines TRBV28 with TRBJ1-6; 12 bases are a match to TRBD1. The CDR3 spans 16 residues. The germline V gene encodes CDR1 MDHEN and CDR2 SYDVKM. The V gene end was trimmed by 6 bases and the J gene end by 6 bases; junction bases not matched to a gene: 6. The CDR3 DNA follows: TGTGCCAGCAGAAACCGGGACAGGGGGCGTAATTCACCCCTCCACTTT. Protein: CASRNRDRGRNSPLHF.

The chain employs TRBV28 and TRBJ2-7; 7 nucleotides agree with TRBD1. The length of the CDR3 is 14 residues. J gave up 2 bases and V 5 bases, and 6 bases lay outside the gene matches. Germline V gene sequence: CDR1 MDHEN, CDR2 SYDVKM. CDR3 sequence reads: CASSQGQQAYEQYF. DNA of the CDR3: TGTGCCAGCAGTCAGGGACAGCAAGCCTACGAGCAGTACTTC.

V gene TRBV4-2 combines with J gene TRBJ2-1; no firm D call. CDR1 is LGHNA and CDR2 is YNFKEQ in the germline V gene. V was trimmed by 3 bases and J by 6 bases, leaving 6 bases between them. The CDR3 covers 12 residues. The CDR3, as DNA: TGTGCCAGCAGCCACCCCGGCAATGAGCAGTTCTTC. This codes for CASSHPGNEQFF.

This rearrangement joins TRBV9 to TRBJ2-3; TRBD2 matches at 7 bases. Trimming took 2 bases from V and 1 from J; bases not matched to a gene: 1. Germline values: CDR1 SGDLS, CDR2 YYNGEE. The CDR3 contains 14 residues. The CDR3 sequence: CASSVTSGTDTQYF. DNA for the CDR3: TGTGCCAGCAGCGTCACTAGCGGCACAGATACGCAGTATTTT.

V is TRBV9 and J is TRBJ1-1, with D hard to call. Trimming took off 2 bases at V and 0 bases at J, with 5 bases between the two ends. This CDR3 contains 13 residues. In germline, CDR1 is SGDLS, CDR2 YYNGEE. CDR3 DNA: TGTGCCAGCAGCGTTACTATGAACACTGAAGCTTTCTTT. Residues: CASSVTMNTEAFF.

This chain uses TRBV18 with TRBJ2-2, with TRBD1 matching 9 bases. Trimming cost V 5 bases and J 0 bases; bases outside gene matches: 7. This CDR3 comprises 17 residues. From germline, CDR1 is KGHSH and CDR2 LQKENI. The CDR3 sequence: CASSDNRGHTNTGELFF. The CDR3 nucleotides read TGTGCCAGCTCAGATAACAGGGGGCACACGAACACCGGGGAGCTGTTTTTT.

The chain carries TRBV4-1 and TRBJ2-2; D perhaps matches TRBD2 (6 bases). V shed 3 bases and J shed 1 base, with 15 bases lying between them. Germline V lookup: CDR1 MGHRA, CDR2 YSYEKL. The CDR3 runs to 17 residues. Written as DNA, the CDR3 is TGCGCCAGCAGCCACCAGATCCGGGGAGGGAACACCGGGGAGCTGTTTTTT. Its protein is CASSHQIRGGNTGELFF.

The CDR3 DNA reads as TGTGCCAGTACTAGCGGGGCGCAAGAGACCCAGTACTTC. Translation: CASTSGAQETQYF. The chain is built from TRBV28 and TRBJ2-5; 10 bases are shared with TRBD2. The V and J ends lost 9 bases and 2 bases, in that order; junction bases with no gene match: 3. Germline lookup yields CDR1 MDHEN and CDR2 SYDVKM. The CDR3 runs 13 residues.

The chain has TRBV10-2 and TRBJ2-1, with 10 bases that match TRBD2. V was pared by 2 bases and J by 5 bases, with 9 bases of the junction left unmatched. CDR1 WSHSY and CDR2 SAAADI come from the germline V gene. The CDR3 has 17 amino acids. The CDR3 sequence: CASSEISRLAGDNEQFF. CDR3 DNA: TGCGCCAGCAGTGAGATCTCAAGACTAGCGGGTGACAATGAGCAGTTCTTC.